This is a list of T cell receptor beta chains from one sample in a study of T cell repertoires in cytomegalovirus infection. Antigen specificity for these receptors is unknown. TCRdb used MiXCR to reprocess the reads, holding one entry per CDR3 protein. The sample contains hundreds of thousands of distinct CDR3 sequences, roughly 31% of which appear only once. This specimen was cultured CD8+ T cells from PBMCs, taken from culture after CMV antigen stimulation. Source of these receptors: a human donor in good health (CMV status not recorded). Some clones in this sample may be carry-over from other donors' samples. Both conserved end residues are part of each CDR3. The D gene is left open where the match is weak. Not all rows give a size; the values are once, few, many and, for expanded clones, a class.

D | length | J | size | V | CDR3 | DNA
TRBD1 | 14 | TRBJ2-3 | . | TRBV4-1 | CASSPRQGPDTQYF | TGCGCCAGCAGCCCAAGACAGGGGCCAGATACGCAGTATTTT
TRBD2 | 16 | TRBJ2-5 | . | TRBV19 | CASSRGVLADQETQYF | TGTGCCAGTAGCCGAGGCGTTCTAGCGGACCAAGAGACCCAGTACTTC
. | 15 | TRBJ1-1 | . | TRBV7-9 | CASSLDWGGNTEAFF | TGTGCCAGCAGCTTAGACTGGGGAGGGAACACTGAAGCTTTCTTT
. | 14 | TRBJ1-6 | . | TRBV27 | CASSLWRGETTLHF | TGTGCCAGCAGTTTATGGAGGGGTGAAACAACCCTCCACTTT
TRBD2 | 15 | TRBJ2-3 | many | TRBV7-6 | CASSGLAGTTDTQYF | TGTGCCAGCAGCGGACTAGCGGGGACCACAGATACGCAGTATTTT
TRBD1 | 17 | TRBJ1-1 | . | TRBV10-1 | CASSESDRGQLNTEAFF | TGCGCCAGCAGTGAGTCGGACAGGGGGCAATTGAACACTGAAGCTTTCTTT
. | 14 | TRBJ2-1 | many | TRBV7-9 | CASSPTGYYNEQFF | TGTGCCAGCAGCCCGACAGGATATTACAATGAGCAGTTCTTC
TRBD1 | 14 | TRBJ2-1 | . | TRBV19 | CASSRTGLIDEQFF | TGTGCCAGTAGTAGGACAGGGTTGATCGATGAGCAGTTCTTC
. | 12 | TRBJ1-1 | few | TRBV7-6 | CASSSSSTEAFF | TGTGCCAGCAGCTCGAGTTCTACTGAAGCTTTCTTT
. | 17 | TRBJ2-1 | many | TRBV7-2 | CASSLGSGVGSYNEQFF | TGTGCCAGCAGCTTAGGGTCCGGCGTCGGTTCCTACAATGAGCAGTTCTTC
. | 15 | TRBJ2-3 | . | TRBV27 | CASKDSPGGTDTQYF | TGTGCCAGCAAAGACTCTCCAGGGGGCACAGATACGCAGTATTTT
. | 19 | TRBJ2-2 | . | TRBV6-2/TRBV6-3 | CASSYHPPGFIEYTGELFF | TGTGCCAGCAGTTATCACCCCCCAGGGTTTATTGAGTACACCGGGGAGCTGTTTTTT
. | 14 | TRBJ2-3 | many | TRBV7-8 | CASSSEARSDTQYF | TGTGCCAGCAGCTCGGAAGCCCGGTCAGATACGCAGTATTTT
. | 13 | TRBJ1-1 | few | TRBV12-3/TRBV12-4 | CASSNSLNTEAFF | TGTGCCAGCAGTAACAGCCTGAACACTGAAGCTTTCTTT
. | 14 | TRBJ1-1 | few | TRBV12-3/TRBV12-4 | CASSLDGPGTEAFF | TGTGCCAGCAGTTTAGACGGTCCCGGCACTGAAGCTTTCTTT
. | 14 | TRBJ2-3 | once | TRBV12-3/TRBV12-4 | CASSFGLATDTQYF | TGTGCCAGCAGTTTTGGGCTAGCGACAGATACGCAGTATTTT
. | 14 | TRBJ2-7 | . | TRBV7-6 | CASSLAEGMYEQYF | TGTGCCAGCAGCTTAGCGGAGGGTATGTACGAGCAGTACTTC
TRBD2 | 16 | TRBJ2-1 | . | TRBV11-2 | CASSSWVQRGAHEQFF | TGTGCCAGCAGCTCCTGGGTACAGCGGGGGGCCCATGAGCAGTTCTTC
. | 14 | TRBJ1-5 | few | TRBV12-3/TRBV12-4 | CASSPLRVNQPQHF | TGTGCCAGCAGCCCCCTACGGGTAAATCAGCCCCAGCATTTT
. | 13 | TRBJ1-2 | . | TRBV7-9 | CASIMEANYGYTF | TGTGCCAGCATAATGGAGGCTAACTATGGCTACACCTTC
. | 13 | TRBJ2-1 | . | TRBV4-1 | CASSPSGTNEQFF | TGCGCCAGCAGCCCCTCCGGAACGAATGAGCAGTTCTTC
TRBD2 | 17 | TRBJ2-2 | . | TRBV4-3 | CASSRRLAGGQSGELFF | TGCGCCAGCAGCCGCCGACTAGCGGGGGGGCAAAGCGGGGAGCTGTTTTTT
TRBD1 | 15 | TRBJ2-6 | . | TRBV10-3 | CAIWDRDSGANVLTF | TGTGCCATCTGGGACAGGGACTCTGGGGCCAACGTCCTGACTTTC